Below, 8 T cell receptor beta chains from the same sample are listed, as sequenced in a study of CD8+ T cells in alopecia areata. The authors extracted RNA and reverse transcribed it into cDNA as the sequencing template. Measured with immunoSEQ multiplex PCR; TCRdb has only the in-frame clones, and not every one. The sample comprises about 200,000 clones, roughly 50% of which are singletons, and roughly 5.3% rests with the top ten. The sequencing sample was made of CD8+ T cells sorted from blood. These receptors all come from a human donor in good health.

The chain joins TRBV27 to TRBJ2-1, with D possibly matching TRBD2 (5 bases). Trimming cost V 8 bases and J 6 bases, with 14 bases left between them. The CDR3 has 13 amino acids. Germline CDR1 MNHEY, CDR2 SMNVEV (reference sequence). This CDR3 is CASGPRGLNEQFF. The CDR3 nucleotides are TGTGCCAGCGGCCCCCGGGGTCTCAATGAGCAGTTCTTC.

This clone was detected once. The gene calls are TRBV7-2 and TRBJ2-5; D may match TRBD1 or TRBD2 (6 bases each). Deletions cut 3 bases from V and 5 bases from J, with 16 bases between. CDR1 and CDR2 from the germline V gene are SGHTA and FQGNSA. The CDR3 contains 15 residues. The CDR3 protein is CASSFGGGGIETQYF. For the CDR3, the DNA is TGTGCCAGCAGCTTTGGGGGCGGAGGGATTGAGACCCAGTACTTC. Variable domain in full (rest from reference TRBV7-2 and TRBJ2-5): GAGVSQSPSNKVTEKGKDVELRCDPISGHTALYWYRQSLGQGLEFLIYFQGNSAPDKSGLPSDRFSAERTGGSVSTLTIQRTQQEDSAVYLCASSFGGGGIETQYFGPGTRLLVL.

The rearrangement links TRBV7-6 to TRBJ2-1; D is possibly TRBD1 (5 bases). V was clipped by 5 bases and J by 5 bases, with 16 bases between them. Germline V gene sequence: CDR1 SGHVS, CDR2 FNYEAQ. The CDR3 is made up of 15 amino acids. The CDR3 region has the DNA TGTGCCAGCAGCCGATTGGGGCAGGATGACAATGAGCAGTTCTTC. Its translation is CASSRLGQDDNEQFF.

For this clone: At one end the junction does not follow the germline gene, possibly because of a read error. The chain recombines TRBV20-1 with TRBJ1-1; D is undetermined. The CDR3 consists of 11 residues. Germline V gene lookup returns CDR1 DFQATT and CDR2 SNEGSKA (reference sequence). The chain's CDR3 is CSASKNTEAVF. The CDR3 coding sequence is TGCAGTGCGTCGAAGAACACTGAAGCTGTCTTT.

The CDR3 sequence: CASSTGYGANVLTF. The CDR3 coding sequence is TGTGCCAGCAGCACAGGGTATGGGGCCAACGTCCTGACTTTC. The J gene is TRBJ2-6, the V gene TRBV27; maybe TRBD1 (6 bases). The length of the CDR3 is 14 residues. V dropped 6 bases and J dropped 3 bases, with 9 bases sitting between them. Germline CDR1 MNHEY, CDR2 SMNVEV (reference sequence).

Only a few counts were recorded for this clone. The CDR3 is CAISDGTDNTDTQYF. The CDR3 DNA sequence: TGTGCCATCAGTGACGGGACAGATAACACAGATACGCAGTATTTT. The chain links TRBV10-3 to TRBJ2-3; 7 positions match TRBD1. CDR1 and CDR2 (germline): ENHRY, SYGVKD. Trimming cost V 3 bases and J 2 bases; bases outside gene matches: 5. This CDR3 is 15 amino acids long.

The CDR3 DNA sequence: TGCGCCAGCAGTCAGAAGACTAGCTGGGGGCCAGATACGCAGTATTTT. This gives the protein CASSQKTSWGPDTQYF. The chain carries TRBV23-1 and TRBJ2-3, with a possible D match to TRBD2 (7 bases). TRBV23-1 carries the ORF label, with uncertain function. This CDR3 is built from 16 residues. V lost 3 bases, J lost 4 bases, and 17 bases lay in between.

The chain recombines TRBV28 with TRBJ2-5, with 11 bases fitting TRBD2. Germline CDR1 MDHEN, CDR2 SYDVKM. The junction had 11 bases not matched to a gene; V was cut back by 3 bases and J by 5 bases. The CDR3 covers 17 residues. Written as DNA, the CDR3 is TGTGCCAGCAGTTTTCCTAGCGGGGGGCCGGGTAGGGAGACCCAGTACTTC. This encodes CASSFPSGGPGRETQYF.